The 3 T cell receptor beta chains reported below all come from one sample, sequenced in a study of blood T cell repertoires in COVID-19. Assay used: immunoSEQ multiplex PCR; TCRdb lists only in-frame clones, some missing. The sample records under 45,000 clones, approximately 80% being singletons. Sequencing was performed on peripheral blood. Receptors originate from a man older than 75 with acute or convalescent COVID-19.

The chain recombines TRBV7-6 with TRBJ2-2; 8 positions match TRBD2. V shed 5 bases, J shed 5 bases, and the junction held 13 bases outside the gene matches. Germline CDR1 SGHVS, CDR2 FNYEAQ. The CDR3 consists of 17 residues. In DNA, the CDR3 is TGTGCCAGCAGCAAACGGCCCCCGGGGGGGAGAACCGGGGAGCTGTTTTTT. Amino acids: CASSKRPPGGRTGELFF.

This rearrangement joins TRBV5-1 to TRBJ1-1; tentatively, D is TRBD1 (6 bases). V was cut by 0 bases and J by 1 base, with 10 bases left in between. This CDR3 has 15 amino acids. In germline, CDR1 is SGHRS, CDR2 YFSETQ. The CDR3 DNA follows: TGCGCCAGCAGCTTGGCAGGGGATCGGAACACTGAAGCTTTCTTT. Its translation: CASSLAGDRNTEAFF.

The gene calls are TRBV5-8 and TRBJ2-7; 8 bases match TRBD2. CDR3 length: 15 amino acids. The ends lost 2 bases at V and 1 base at J; junction bases unmatched: 5. Germline V CDR1 and CDR2: SGHTS, YDEGEE. The CDR3 sequence is CASSLAGAPSYEQYF. The CDR3, as DNA: TGTGCCAGCAGCTTAGCGGGGGCCCCTTCCTACGAGCAGTACTTC.